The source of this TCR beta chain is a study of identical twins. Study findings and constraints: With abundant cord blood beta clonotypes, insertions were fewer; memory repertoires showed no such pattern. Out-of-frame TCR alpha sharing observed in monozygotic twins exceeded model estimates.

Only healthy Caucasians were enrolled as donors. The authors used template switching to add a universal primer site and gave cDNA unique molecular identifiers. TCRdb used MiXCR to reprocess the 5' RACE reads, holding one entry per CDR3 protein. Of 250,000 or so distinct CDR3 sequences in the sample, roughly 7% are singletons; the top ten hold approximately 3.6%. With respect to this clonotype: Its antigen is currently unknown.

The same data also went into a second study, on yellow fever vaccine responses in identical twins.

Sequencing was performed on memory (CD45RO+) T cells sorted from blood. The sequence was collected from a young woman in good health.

Here the CDR3 DNA reads TGTGCCAGCAACAAAGATAGGTACACCGGGGAGCTGTTTTTT. Translated, it gives CASNKDRYTGELFF. The rearrangement joins TRBV7-9 to TRBJ2-2; no definite D call. There are 14 residues in the CDR3. CDR1 is SEHNR and CDR2 is FQNEAQ in the germline V gene (reference sequence). V was cut by 7 bases and J by 3 bases, with 12 bases left in between.